This is a list of T cell receptor beta chains from one sample in a study of cytomegalovirus exposure and HLA in healthy donors. Generated by immunoSEQ multiplex PCR, the TCRdb table keeps only in-frame clones and is missing some. The sample yields about 270,000 clones, around 86% seen once. Material: PBMCs. These receptors originate from a woman aged 18 to 35 in good health and CMV-seronegative. CDR3s include the opening cysteine and the closing phenylalanine or tryptophan. The D gene is left open where the match is weak. The size field is filled for only some rows; it gives once, few, many or a size class.

D: .; V: TRBV28; J: TRBJ2-3; size: .; CDR3: CASSLIREGDTQYF; DNA: TGTGCCAGCAGTTTGATCCGGGAAGGAGATACGCAGTATTTT
D: TRBD1; V: TRBV7-7; J: TRBJ2-1; size: .; CDR3: CASSSGQGAYNEQFF; DNA: TGTGCCAGCAGCTCCGGACAGGGGGCCTACAATGAGCAGTTCTTC
D: TRBD1; V: TRBV6-5; J: TRBJ1-5; size: few; CDR3: CASRLRQGSGQPQHF; DNA: TGTGCCAGCAGGTTACGACAGGGGTCAGGTCAGCCCCAGCATTTT
D: .; V: TRBV7-8; J: TRBJ2-7; size: .; CDR3: CASSLGQTGISYEQYF; DNA: TGTGCCAGCAGCTTAGGTCAGACAGGAATCTCCTACGAGCAGTACTTC
D: .; V: TRBV30; J: TRBJ1-1; size: .; CDR3: CAWRMGLRNTEAFF; DNA: TGTGCCTGGAGGATGGGACTGCGGAACACTGAAGCTTTCTTT
D: .; V: TRBV27; J: TRBJ1-1; size: .; CDR3: CASSGVGEAFF; DNA: TGTGCCAGCAGTGGAGTCGGTGAAGCTTTCTTT
D: .; V: TRBV6-5; J: TRBJ1-2; size: .; CDR3: CASSYSGGPYGYTF; DNA: TGTGCCAGCAGTTACTCGGGAGGGCCCTATGGCTACACCTTC
D: TRBD2; V: TRBV6-1; J: TRBJ2-7; size: .; CDR3: CASSLAGAYEQYF; DNA: TGTGCCAGCAGCCTAGCGGGAGCCTACGAGCAGTACTTC
D: .; V: TRBV29-1; J: TRBJ1-2; size: .; CDR3: CSVEFFDSFGGYTF; DNA: TGCAGCGTTGAATTTTTCGACTCCTTCGGGGGCTACACCTTC
D: TRBD2; V: TRBV10-1; J: TRBJ2-1; size: .; CDR3: CASSEGVAAGAIEQFF; DNA: TGCGCCAGCAGTGAGGGGGTAGCAGCGGGGGCTATTGAGCAGTTCTTC
D: .; V: TRBV6-5; J: TRBJ2-2; size: .; CDR3: CASSYTGKSTGELFF; DNA: TGTGCCAGCAGTTACACGGGAAAGAGCACCGGGGAGCTGTTTTTT
D: TRBD2; V: TRBV5-4; J: TRBJ2-7; size: .; CDR3: CASSLGLADSYEQYF; DNA: TGTGCCAGCAGCTTAGGACTAGCGGACTCCTACGAGCAGTACTTC
D: TRBD2; V: TRBV6-5; J: TRBJ2-2; size: .; CDR3: CASSSSGGAATGELFF; DNA: TGTGCCAGCAGTTCAAGCGGGGGGGCCGCCACCGGGGAGCTGTTTTTT
D: TRBD2; V: TRBV19; J: TRBJ2-1; size: few; CDR3: CATRLAGPPSEQFF; DNA: TGTGCCACAAGACTAGCGGGGCCCCCTAGTGAGCAGTTCTTC
D: TRBD1; V: TRBV30; J: TRBJ1-2; size: .; CDR3: CAWSTDRGNYGYTF; DNA: TGTGCCTGGAGTACCGACAGGGGAAACTATGGCTACACCTTC
D: .; V: TRBV2; J: TRBJ2-7; size: .; CDR3: CASSADRRSYEQYF; DNA: TGTGCCAGCAGCGCAGACAGACGAAGTTACGAGCAGTACTTC
D: .; V: TRBV7-2; J: TRBJ1-1; size: .; CDR3: CASSLLASDKAFF; DNA: TGTGCCAGCAGCTTACTAGCGTCCGATAAGGCTTTCTTT
D: .; V: TRBV5-1; J: TRBJ2-5; size: .; CDR3: CASSLDVWQKETQYF; DNA: TGCGCCAGCAGCTTGGACGTGTGGCAGAAAGAGACCCAGTACTTC
D: .; V: TRBV28; J: TRBJ1-2; size: once; CDR3: CASSYSNYGYTF; DNA: TGTGCCAGCAGTTACAGTAACTATGGCTACACCTTC
D: TRBD1; V: TRBV5-1; J: TRBJ2-3; size: once; CDR3: CASSLGAGQGADTQYF; DNA: TGCGCCAGCAGCTTGGGCGCGGGACAGGGGGCAGATACGCAGTATTTT
D: .; V: TRBV7-3; J: TRBJ1-5; size: .; CDR3: CASSLSVASNQPQHF; DNA: TGTGCCAGCAGCTTAAGTGTGGCTAGCAATCAGCCCCAGCATTTT
D: .; V: TRBV5-1; J: TRBJ1-2; size: .; CDR3: CASSFDSPYGYTF; DNA: TGCGCCAGCAGCTTTGACAGTCCCTATGGCTACACCTTC
D: TRBD1; V: TRBV27; J: TRBJ2-2; size: .; CDR3: CASSLRTGYMGELFF; DNA: TGTGCCAGCAGTTTAAGGACAGGGTATATGGGGGAGCTGTTTTTT
D: .; V: TRBV7-2; J: TRBJ1-1; size: .; CDR3: CASSVRMYTEAFF; DNA: TGTGCCAGCAGCGTCAGAATGTACACTGAAGCTTTCTTT
D: TRBD2; V: TRBV28; J: TRBJ2-3; size: .; CDR3: CASSLGLAGSDTQYF; DNA: TGTGCCAGCAGCCTCGGACTAGCGGGGTCAGATACGCAGTATTTT
D: .; V: TRBV6-5; J: TRBJ2-3; size: .; CDR3: CASSYSGSLTDTQYF; DNA: TGTGCCAGCAGTTACTCTGGGAGTTTGACAGATACGCAGTATTTT